These 5 T cell receptor beta chains were sequenced from one sample in a study of blood T cell repertoires in COVID-19. Data came from immunoSEQ multiplex PCR; TCRdb stores just in-frame clones and leaves some out. Among about 200,000 clones listed, 89% were seen once. Material for sequencing was peripheral blood. The receptors stem from a man in his 60s who had recovered from COVID-19.

Written as DNA, the CDR3 is TGTGCCAGCAGCTTAGGGGGCGCAGGAAAACTGTTTTTT. Translation gives CASSLGGAGKLFF. The V call is TRBV7-9, the J call TRBJ1-4; D is possibly TRBD1 (5 bases). The germline V gene has CDR1 SEHNR and CDR2 FQNEAQ (reference sequence). V was clipped by 1 base and J by 10 bases, with 10 bases between them. CDR3 length: 13 amino acids.

This chain links TRBV7-2 with TRBJ2-1, with 13 nucleotides matching TRBD2. With 5 bases clipped from V and 2 bases from J, the junction kept 6 bases outside the gene matches. The length of the CDR3 is 17 residues. Germline values: CDR1 SGHTA, CDR2 FQGNSA. The CDR3 loop reads CASSLLAGGSPYNEQFF. The CDR3 DNA reads TGTGCCAGCAGCCTACTAGCGGGAGGGAGTCCCTACAATGAGCAGTTCTTC.

V is TRBV5-4 and J is TRBJ2-1; 7 bases match TRBD1. J was trimmed by 3 bases and V by 4 bases; bases with no gene match: 13. Germline V CDR1 and CDR2: SGHNT, YYREEE (reference sequence). There are 17 residues in the CDR3. The DNA of the CDR3 is TGTGCCAGCAGCGGTGGTTCCGGGACAGCGTACTACAATGAGCAGTTCTTC. Its protein product is CASSGGSGTAYYNEQFF. The full variable domain, rest sourced from reference TRBV5-4 and TRBJ2-1, is ETGVTQSPTHLIKTRGQQVTLRCSSQSGHNTVSWYQQALGQGPQFIFQYYREEENGRGNFPPRFSGLQFPNYSSELNVNALELDDSALYLCASSGGSGTAYYNEQFFGPGTRLTVL.

This chain links TRBV24-1 with TRBJ2-1, with 7 bases that match TRBD1. Looked up from germline, CDR1 is KGHDR and CDR2 is SFDVKD. J gave up 5 bases and V 2 bases, and 8 bases lay outside the gene matches. This CDR3 is 16 amino acids long. This chain's CDR3 is CATSDYTRTGDNEQFF. The CDR3 region has the DNA TGTGCCACCAGTGATTACACCCGGACAGGCGACAATGAGCAGTTCTTC.

The chain is built from TRBV14 and TRBJ2-7; D unresolved. This CDR3 contains 14 residues. Germline V gene lookup returns CDR1 SGHDN and CDR2 FVKESK. V lost 1 base and J lost 7, with 14 bases in between. The CDR3 DNA is TGTGCCAGCAGCCAAGTCCGTCAGGTCCGAGAGCAGTACTTC. Its translation is CASSQVRQVREQYF. Full variable domain (outside the CDR3, taken from reference TRBV14 and TRBJ2-7): EAGVTQFPSHSVIEKGQTVTLRCDPISGHDNLYWYRRVMGKEIKFLLHFVKESKQDESGMPNNRFLAERTGGTYSTLKVQPAELEDSGVYFCASSQVRQVREQYFGPGTRLTVT.